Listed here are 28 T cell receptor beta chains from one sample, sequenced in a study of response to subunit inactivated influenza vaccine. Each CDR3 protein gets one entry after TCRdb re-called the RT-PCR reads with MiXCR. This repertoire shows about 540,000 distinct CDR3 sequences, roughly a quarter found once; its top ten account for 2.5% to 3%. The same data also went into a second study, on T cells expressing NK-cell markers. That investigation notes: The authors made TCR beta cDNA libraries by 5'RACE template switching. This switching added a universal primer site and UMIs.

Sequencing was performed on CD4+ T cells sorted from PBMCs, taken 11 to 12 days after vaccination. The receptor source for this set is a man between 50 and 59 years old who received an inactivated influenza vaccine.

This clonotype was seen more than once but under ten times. CDR3 coding DNA: TGTGCCAGCAGCTCGGGTGTGGAGACCCAGTACTTC. Translated: CASSSGVETQYF. J is TRBJ2-5 and V is TRBV7-6; D gene ambiguous. The CDR3 has 12 amino acids. Between the trimmed V and J ends, which lost 4 bases and 5 bases, there was a span of 8 bases. Per the germline V gene, CDR1 is SGHVS and CDR2 is FNYEAQ.

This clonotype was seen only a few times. The CDR3 protein is CAGATVRTGELFF. The CDR3 nucleotides are TGTGCCGGCGCGACCGTACGGACCGGGGAGCTGTTTTTT. This chain links TRBV12-3 or TRBV12-4 with TRBJ2-2; no definite D call. The CDR3 has 13 amino acids. V lost 11 bases and J 5 bases, leaving 15 bases between the germline ends.

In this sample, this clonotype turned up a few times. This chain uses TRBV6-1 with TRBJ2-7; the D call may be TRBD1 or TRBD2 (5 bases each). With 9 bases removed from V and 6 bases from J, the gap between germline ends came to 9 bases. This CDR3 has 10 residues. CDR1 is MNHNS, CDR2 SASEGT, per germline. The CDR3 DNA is TGTGCCAGTGGGGGTCCCGAGCAGTACTTC. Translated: CASGGPEQYF.

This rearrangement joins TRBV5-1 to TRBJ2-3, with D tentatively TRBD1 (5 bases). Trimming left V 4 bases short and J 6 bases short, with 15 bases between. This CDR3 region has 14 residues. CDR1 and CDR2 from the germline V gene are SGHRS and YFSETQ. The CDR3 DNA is TGCGCCAGCAGCGAGTTTGGGGCCCGGGATACGCAGTATTTT. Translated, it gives CASSEFGARDTQYF.

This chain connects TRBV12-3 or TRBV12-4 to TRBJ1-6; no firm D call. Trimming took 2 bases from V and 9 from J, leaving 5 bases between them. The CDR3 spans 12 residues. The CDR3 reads CASSLFPSPLHF. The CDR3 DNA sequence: TGTGCCAGCAGTTTATTTCCTTCACCCCTCCACTTT.

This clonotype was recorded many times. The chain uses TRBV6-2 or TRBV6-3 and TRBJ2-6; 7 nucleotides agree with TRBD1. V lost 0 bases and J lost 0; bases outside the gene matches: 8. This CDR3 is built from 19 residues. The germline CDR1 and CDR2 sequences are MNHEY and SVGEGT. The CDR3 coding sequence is TGTGCCAGCAGTTACTCTAAGGGGGACAGCTACTCTGGGGCCAACGTCCTGACTTTC. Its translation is CASSYSKGDSYSGANVLTF.

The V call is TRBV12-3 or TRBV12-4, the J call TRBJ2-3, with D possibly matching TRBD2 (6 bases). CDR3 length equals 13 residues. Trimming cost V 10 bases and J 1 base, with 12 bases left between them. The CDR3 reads CATRGGGTDTQYF. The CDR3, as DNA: TGTGCCACGCGCGGCGGGGGCACAGATACGCAGTATTTT.

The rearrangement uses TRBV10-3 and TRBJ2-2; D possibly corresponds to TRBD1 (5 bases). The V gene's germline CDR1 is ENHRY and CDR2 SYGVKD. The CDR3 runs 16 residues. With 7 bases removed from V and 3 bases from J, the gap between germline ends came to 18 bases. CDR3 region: CAIKLDSRADTGELFF. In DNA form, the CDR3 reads TGTGCCATCAAGTTAGACAGCAGGGCGGACACCGGGGAGCTGTTTTTT.

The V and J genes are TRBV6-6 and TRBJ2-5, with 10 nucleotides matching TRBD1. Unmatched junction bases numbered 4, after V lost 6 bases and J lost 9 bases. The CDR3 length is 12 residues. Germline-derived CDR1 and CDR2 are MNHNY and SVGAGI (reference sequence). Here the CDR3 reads CASSSGQGSQYF. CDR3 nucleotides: TGTGCCAGCAGCTCGGGACAGGGGTCCCAGTACTTC.

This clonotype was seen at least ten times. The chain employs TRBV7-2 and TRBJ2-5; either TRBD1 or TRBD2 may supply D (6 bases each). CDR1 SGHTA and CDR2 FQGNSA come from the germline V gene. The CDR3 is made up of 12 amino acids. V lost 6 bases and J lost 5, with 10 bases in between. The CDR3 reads CASSTGRETQYF. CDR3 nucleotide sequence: TGTGCCAGCAGTACAGGGAGGGAGACCCAGTACTTC. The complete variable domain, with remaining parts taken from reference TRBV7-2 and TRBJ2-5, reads GAGVSQSPSNKVTEKGKDVELRCDPISGHTALYWYRQSLGQGLEFLIYFQGNSAPDKSGLPSDRFSAERTGGSVSTLTIQRTQQEDSAVYLCASSTGRETQYFGPGTRLLVL.

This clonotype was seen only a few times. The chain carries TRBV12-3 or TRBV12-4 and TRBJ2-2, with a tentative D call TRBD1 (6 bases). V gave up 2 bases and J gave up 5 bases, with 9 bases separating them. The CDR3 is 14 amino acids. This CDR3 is CASSLTGLTGELFF. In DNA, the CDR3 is TGTGCCAGCAGTTTAACAGGGTTAACCGGGGAGCTGTTTTTT.

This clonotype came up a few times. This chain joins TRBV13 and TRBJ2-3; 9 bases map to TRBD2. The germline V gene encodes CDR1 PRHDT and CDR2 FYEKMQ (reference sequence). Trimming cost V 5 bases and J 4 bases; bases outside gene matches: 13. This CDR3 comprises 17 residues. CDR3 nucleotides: TGTGCCAGCAGCCTCGAGGCGGGAGGGCCTGGCGCAGATACGCAGTATTTT. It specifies CASSLEAGGPGADTQYF.

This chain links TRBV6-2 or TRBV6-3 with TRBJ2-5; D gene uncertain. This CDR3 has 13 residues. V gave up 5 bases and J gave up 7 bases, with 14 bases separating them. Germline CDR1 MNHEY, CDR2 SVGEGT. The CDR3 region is CASSHPSSGTQYF. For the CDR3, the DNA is TGTGCCAGCAGTCACCCAAGTAGTGGGACCCAGTACTTC.

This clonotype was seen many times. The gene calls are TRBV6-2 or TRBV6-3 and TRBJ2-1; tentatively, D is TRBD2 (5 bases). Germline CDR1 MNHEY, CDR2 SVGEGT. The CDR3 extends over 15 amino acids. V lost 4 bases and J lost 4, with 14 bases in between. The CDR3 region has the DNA TGTGCCAGCAGTTCAGCGGTTCAGCTTTACAATGAGCAGTTCTTC. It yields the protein CASSSAVQLYNEQFF.

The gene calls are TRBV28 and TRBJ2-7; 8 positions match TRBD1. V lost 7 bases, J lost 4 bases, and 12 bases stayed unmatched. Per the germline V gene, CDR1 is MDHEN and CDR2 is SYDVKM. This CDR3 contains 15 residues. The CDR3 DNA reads TGTGCCAGCACCCCAGGCGGGACAGGATTGTACGAGCAGTACTTC. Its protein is CASTPGGTGLYEQYF. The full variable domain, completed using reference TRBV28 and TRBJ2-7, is DVKVTQSSRYLVKRTGEKVFLECVQDMDHENMFWYRQDPGLGLRLIYFSYDVKMKEKGDIPEGYSVSREKKERFSLILESASTNQTSMYLCASTPGGTGLYEQYFGPGTRLTVT.

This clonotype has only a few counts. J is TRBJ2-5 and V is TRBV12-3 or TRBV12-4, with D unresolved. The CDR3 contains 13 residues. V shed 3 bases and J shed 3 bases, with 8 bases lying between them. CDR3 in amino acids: CASSFWAEETQYF. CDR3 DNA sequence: TGTGCCAGCAGTTTTTGGGCTGAAGAGACCCAGTACTTC.

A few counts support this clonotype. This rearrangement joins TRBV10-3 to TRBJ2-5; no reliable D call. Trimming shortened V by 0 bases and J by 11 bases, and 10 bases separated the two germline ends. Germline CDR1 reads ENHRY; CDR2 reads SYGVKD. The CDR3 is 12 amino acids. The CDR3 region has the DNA TGTGCCATCAGTGAGTCGAGGTCTTCTCAGTACTTC. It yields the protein CAISESRSSQYF.

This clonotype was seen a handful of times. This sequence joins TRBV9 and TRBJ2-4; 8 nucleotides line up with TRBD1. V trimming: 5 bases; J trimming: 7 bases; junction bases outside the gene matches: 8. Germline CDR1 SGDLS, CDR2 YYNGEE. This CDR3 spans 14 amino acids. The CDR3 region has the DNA TGTGCCAGCAGTAATGGACAGGGTGGGAACATTCAGTACTTC. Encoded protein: CASSNGQGGNIQYF.

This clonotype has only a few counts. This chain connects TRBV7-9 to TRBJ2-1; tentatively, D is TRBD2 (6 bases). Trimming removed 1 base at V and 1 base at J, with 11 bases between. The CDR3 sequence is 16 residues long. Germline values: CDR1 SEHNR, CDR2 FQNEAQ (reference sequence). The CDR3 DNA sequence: TGTGCCAGCAGCTTAGGAGGCGGGATGTCCTACAATGAGCAGTTCTTC. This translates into CASSLGGGMSYNEQFF. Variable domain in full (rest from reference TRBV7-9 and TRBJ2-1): DTGVSQNPRHKITKRGQNVTFRCDPISEHNRLYWYRQTLGQGPEFLTYFQNEAQLEKSRLLSDRFSAERPKGSFSTLEIQRTEQGDSAMYLCASSLGGGMSYNEQFFGPGTRLTVL.

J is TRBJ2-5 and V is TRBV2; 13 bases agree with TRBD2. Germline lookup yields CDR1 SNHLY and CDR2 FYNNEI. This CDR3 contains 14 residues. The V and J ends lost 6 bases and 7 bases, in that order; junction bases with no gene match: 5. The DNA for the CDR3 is TGTGCCAGCAGGGGACTAGCGGGGAGAGGGACCCAGTACTTC. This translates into CASRGLAGRGTQYF.

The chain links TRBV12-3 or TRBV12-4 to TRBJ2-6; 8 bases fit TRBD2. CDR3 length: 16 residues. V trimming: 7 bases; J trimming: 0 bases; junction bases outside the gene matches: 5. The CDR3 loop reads CASTPGGGSGANVLTF. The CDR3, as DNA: TGTGCCAGCACTCCCGGGGGGGGCTCTGGGGCCAACGTCCTGACTTTC.

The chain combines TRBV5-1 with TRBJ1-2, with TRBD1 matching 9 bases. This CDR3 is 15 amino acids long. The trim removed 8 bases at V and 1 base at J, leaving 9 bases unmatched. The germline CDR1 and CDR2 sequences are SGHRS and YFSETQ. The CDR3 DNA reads TGCGCCAGTAGGCCGTGGGACAGGGATAACTATGGCTACACCTTC. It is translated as CASRPWDRDNYGYTF.

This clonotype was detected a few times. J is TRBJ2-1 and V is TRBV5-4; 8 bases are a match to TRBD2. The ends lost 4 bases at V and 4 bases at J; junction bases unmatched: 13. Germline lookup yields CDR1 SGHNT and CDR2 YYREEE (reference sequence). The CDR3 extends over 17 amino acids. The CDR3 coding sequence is TGTGCCAGCAGCCTTGAACCGGGACTAGGGATATACAATGAGCAGTTCTTC. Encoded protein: CASSLEPGLGIYNEQFF. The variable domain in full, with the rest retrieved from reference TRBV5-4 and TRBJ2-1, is ETGVTQSPTHLIKTRGQQVTLRCSSQSGHNTVSWYQQALGQGPQFIFQYYREEENGRGNFPPRFSGLQFPNYSSELNVNALELDDSALYLCASSLEPGLGIYNEQFFGPGTRLTVL.

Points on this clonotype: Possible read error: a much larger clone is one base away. CDR3 nucleotide sequence: TGTGCCAGCAGCCGCCGAGGAGGATTTTCGGCGACCCAGTACTTC. Its protein is CASSRRGGFSATQYF. The chain joins TRBV6-2 or TRBV6-3 to TRBJ2-5; TRBD2 might be the D (5 bases). Germline values: CDR1 MNHEY, CDR2 SVGEGT. The CDR3 extends over 15 amino acids. Trimming cost V 6 bases and J 7 bases, with 21 bases left between them.

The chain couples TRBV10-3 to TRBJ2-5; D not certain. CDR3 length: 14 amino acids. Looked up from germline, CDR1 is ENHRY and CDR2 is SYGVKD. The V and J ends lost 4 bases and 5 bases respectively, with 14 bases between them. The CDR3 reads CAISASPGSETQYF. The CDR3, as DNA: TGTGCCATCAGTGCCTCCCCGGGTTCTGAGACCCAGTACTTC.

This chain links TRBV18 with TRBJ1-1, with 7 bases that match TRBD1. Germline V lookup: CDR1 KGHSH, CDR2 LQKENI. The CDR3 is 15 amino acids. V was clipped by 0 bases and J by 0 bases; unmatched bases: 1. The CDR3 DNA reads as TGTGCCAGCTCACCACCGGGGACAGTGAACACTGAAGCTTTCTTT. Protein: CASSPPGTVNTEAFF. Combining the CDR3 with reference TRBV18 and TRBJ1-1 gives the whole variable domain NAGVMQNPRHLVRRRGQEARLRCSPMKGHSHVYWYRQLPEEGLKFMVYLQKENIIDESGMPKERFSAEFPKEGPSILRIQQVVRGDSAAYFCASSPPGTVNTEAFFGQGTRLTVV.

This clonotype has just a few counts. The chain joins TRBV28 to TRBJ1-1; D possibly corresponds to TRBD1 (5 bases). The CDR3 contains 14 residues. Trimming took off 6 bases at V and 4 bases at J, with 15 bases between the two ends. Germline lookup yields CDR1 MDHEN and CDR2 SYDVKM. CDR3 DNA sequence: TGTGCCAGCAGGGTACGGGGGGACGGCACTGAAGCTTTCTTT. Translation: CASRVRGDGTEAFF.

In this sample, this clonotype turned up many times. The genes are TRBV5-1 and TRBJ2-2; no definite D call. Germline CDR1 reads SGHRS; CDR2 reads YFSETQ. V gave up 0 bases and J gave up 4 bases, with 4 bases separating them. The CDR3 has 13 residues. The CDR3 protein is CASSLEVTGELFF. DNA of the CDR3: TGCGCCAGCAGCTTGGAGGTCACCGGGGAGCTGTTTTTT.